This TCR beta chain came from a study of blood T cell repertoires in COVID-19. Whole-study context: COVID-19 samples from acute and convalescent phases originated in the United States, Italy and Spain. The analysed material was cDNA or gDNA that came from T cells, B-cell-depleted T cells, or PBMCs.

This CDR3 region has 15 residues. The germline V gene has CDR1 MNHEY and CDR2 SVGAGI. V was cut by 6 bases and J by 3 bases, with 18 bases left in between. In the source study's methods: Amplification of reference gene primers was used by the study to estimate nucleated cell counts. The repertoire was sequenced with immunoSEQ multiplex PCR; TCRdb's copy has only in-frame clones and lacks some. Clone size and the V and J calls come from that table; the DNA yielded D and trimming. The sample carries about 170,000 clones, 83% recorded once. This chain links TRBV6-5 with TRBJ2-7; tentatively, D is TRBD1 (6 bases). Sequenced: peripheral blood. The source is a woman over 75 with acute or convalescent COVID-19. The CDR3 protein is CASRRGQGGSYEQYF. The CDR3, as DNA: TGTGCCAGCAGACGAGGACAAGGGGGTAGCTACGAGCAGTACTTC.